This T cell receptor (beta chain) is drawn from a study of beta chain features in type 1 diabetes. Notes on the study in general: The naive, central memory and Treg TCRB repertoires showed an apparent similarity that was greater among patients than among healthy donors.

Losses at the gene ends were 4 bases for V and 3 bases for J; bases not matched to a gene: 6. Germline CDR1 and CDR2: SGHTA and FQGNSA. The CDR3 covers 15 residues. Investigators reverse transcribed all isolated RNA, so they sequenced expressed TCRB transcripts. Clones were read by immunoSEQ multiplex PCR, and TCRdb kept only the in-frame ones, dropping some. The sample holds 130,000 or so clones, 9.2% seen once. This clone has more than one count but fewer than ten. The antigen remains unidentified. The clonotype was recovered from a man aged 18-30 years in good health. The sample was central memory CD4+ T cells from blood. The genes are TRBV7-2 and TRBJ1-5, with 7 nucleotides matching TRBD1. DNA of the CDR3: TGTGCCAGCAGCTCCCAACAGGGGACCAATCAGCCCCAGCATTTT. Its protein product is CASSSQQGTNQPQHF.